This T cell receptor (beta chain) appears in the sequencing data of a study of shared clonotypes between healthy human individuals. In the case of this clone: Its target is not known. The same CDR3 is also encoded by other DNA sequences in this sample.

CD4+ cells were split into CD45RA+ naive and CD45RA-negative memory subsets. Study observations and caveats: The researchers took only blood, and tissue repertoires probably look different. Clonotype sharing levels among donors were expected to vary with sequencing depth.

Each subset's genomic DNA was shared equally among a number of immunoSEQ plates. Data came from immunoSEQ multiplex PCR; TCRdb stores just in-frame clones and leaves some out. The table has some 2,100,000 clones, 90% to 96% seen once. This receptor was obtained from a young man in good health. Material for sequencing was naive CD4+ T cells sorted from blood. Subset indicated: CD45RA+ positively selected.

Written as DNA, the CDR3 is TGCAGTGCTAGCCTGGGCTACGAGCAGTACTTC. Residues: CSASLGYEQYF. The rearrangement uses TRBV20-1 and TRBJ2-7, with D unclear. Germline V CDR1 and CDR2: DFQATT, SNEGSKA (reference sequence). There are 11 residues in the CDR3. The V end was cut by 3 bases, the J end by 3 bases, with 6 bases between.